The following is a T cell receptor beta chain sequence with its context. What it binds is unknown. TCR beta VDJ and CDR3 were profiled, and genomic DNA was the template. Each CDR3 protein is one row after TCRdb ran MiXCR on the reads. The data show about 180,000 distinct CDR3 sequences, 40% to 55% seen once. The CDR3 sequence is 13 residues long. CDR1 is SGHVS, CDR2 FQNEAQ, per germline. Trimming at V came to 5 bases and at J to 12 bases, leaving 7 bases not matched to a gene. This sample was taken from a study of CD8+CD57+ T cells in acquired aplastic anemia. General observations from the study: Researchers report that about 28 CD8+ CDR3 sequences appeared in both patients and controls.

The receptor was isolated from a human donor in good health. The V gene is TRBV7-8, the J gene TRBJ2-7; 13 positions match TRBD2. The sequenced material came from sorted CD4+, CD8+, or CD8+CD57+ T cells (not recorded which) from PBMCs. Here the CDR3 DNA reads TGTGCCAGCAGCACTAGCGGGAGGGCTCAGTTGTACTTC. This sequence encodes CASSTSGRAQLYF.